What follows is one T cell receptor beta chain and its context. Some clones are missing from TCRdb's copy, which holds only in-frame ones; the method was immunoSEQ multiplex PCR. The sample includes over 75,000 clones, around three quarters of them seen just once. This specimen belongs to a study of blood T cell repertoires in COVID-19. Study summary: From T cells, B-cell-depleted T cells, or PBMCs came the material, which was cDNA or gDNA.

The sequence derives from a man aged 50 to 59 who had recovered from COVID-19. Sequencing was carried out using peripheral blood.

The CDR3 is CASSLWTGSATEAFF. CDR3 sequence (DNA): TGTGCCAGCAGCCTTTGGACAGGGAGCGCCACTGAAGCTTTCTTT. The chain links TRBV7-6 to TRBJ1-1; TRBD1 matches at 8 bases. Germline CDR1 SGHVS, CDR2 FNYEAQ. The V gene end was trimmed by 5 bases and the J gene end by 4 bases; junction bases not matched to a gene: 9. This CDR3 is 15 amino acids long. The complete variable domain, with remaining parts taken from reference TRBV7-6 and TRBJ1-1, reads GAGVSQSPRYKVTKRGQDVALRCDPISGHVSLYWYRQALGQGPEFLTYFNYEAQQDKSGLPNDRFSAERPEGSISTLTIQRTEQRDSAMYRCASSLWTGSATEAFFGQGTRLTVV.